The 31 T cell receptor beta chains below were found in one sample sequenced in a study of cytomegalovirus exposure and HLA in healthy donors. Researchers ran the PCR with 60 Vbeta and 13 Jbeta primers. Measured with immunoSEQ multiplex PCR; TCRdb has only the in-frame clones, and not every one. The sample holds approximately 110,000 clones, 70% to 80% seen once. The source material was PBMCs. The source is a female donor in good health and CMV-seropositive.

In DNA, the CDR3 is TGTGCCAGTAGGAAGGGGTCCAGCTCTGGAAACACCATATATTTT. Its translation: CASRKGSSSGNTIYF. This chain links TRBV19 with TRBJ1-3; D is possibly TRBD1 (5 bases). Germline V gene sequence: CDR1 LNHDA, CDR2 SQIVND (reference sequence). Trimming cost V 6 bases and J 0 bases, with 12 bases left between them. The CDR3 runs to 15 residues.

The chain links TRBV7-9 to TRBJ1-2, with a possible D match to TRBD1 (5 bases). The CDR3 totals 15 residues. V was clipped by 5 bases and J by 4 bases, with 17 bases between them. Germline CDR1 is SEHNR and CDR2 is FQNEAQ (reference sequence). CDR3 sequence (DNA): TGTGCCAGCAGCCCCCTCGGGGGGGAGGCCTATGGCTACACCTTC. It yields the protein CASSPLGGEAYGYTF.

V and J are TRBV6-5 and TRBJ2-6; D ambiguous. Trimming removed 2 bases at V and 4 bases at J, with 3 bases between. CDR1 and CDR2 from the germline V gene are MNHEY and SVGAGI. The CDR3 has 13 residues. CDR3 in amino acids: CASSYLGANVLTF. CDR3 in DNA: TGTGCCAGCAGTTACCTGGGGGCCAACGTCCTGACTTTC.

V gene TRBV5-1 combines with J gene TRBJ2-7; maybe TRBD2 (5 bases). V was cut by 5 bases and J by 5 bases, with 14 bases left in between. CDR3 length equals 13 residues. Germline assignment: CDR1 SGHRS and CDR2 YFSETQ. In nucleotides, the CDR3 is TGCGCCAGCAGATACGGGCAGGAGGACGAGCAGTACTTC. Translated, it gives CASRYGQEDEQYF.

This chain links TRBV4-2 with TRBJ2-5; 9 nucleotides agree with TRBD2. From germline, CDR1 is LGHNA and CDR2 YNFKEQ. CDR3 length: 17 amino acids. V trimming: 1 base; J trimming: 0 bases; junction bases outside the gene matches: 6. CDR3 DNA sequence: TGTGCCAGCAGCCAAGCTGGGAGCGGGGGGAACCAAGAGACCCAGTACTTC. Translating it yields CASSQAGSGGNQETQYF.

The rearrangement uses TRBV6-1 and TRBJ1-4; 11 bases are a match to TRBD1. The J segment lost 15 bases and the V segment lost 6 bases, leaving 6 bases of the junction unmatched. There are 12 residues in the CDR3. From germline, CDR1 is MNHNS and CDR2 SASEGT. CDR3 loop: CASRGTGGSVFF. Written as DNA, the CDR3 is TGTGCCAGCAGGGGGACAGGGGGATCAGTGTTTTTT.

The chain has TRBV6-1 and TRBJ2-1; D unclear. V was clipped by 7 bases and J by 10 bases, with 11 bases between them. The CDR3 totals 11 residues. Germline CDR1 is MNHNS and CDR2 is SASEGT. The CDR3 region is CASTRSEEQFF. CDR3 in DNA: TGTGCCAGCACTAGAAGCGAGGAGCAGTTCTTC.

V gene TRBV9 combines with J gene TRBJ2-7, with 10 positions matching TRBD2. After removal of 1 base from V and 2 bases from J, the junction contained 0 bases not matched to a gene. CDR1 SGDLS and CDR2 YYNGEE come from the germline V gene. The length of the CDR3 is 14 residues. The CDR3 sequence: CASSVSGRAYEQYF. The CDR3 DNA sequence: TGTGCCAGCAGCGTAAGCGGGAGGGCCTACGAGCAGTACTTC.

V gene TRBV7-2 combines with J gene TRBJ1-1; perhaps TRBD1 as D (6 bases). Trimming cost V 5 bases and J 3 bases, with 16 bases left between them. Germline CDR1 SGHTA, CDR2 FQGNSA. The CDR3 runs 15 residues. The CDR3 coding sequence is TGTGCCAGCAGCAAGAACAGGGTCCGGGACACTGAAGCTTTCTTT. Translation: CASSKNRVRDTEAFF.

This rearrangement joins TRBV6-1 to TRBJ1-1; a possible D gene is TRBD1 (5 bases). CDR1 is MNHNS, CDR2 SASEGT, per germline. This CDR3 comprises 15 residues. The V end was cut by 6 bases, the J end by 3 bases, with 17 bases between. The CDR3 DNA is TGTGCCAGCAGCGATGGTTCGGCGGGGGACACTGAAGCTTTCTTT. The encoded protein is CASSDGSAGDTEAFF.

The chain employs TRBV7-6 and TRBJ2-7; maybe TRBD2 (7 bases). Germline-derived CDR1 and CDR2 are SGHVS and FNYEAQ. The CDR3 consists of 14 residues. With 8 bases removed from V and 6 bases from J, the gap between germline ends came to 20 bases. The CDR3 reads CASCLGAGAGEQYF. CDR3 nucleotide sequence: TGTGCCAGCTGCCTCGGGGCGGGGGCCGGCGAGCAGTACTTC.

The rearrangement joins TRBV5-1 to TRBJ2-2, with 9 nucleotides matching TRBD1. Trimming cost V 3 bases and J 4 bases; bases outside gene matches: 1. CDR1 SGHRS and CDR2 YFSETQ come from the germline V gene. The CDR3 has 14 amino acids. The CDR3 is CASSSGQGTGELFF. The CDR3 nucleotides are TGCGCCAGCAGCTCGGGACAGGGCACCGGGGAGCTGTTTTTT.

This chain uses TRBV7-3 with TRBJ2-1, with a weak D call TRBD2 (6 bases). Germline CDR1 SGHTA, CDR2 FQGTGA. V gave up 3 bases and J gave up 0 bases, with 9 bases separating them. The CDR3 length is 15 residues. In nucleotides, the CDR3 is TGTGCCAGCAGCTTTGGGGGAGGCTCCTACAATGAGCAGTTCTTC. As protein: CASSFGGGSYNEQFF.

This chain connects TRBV5-1 to TRBJ2-3; 11 bases are shared with TRBD2. CDR3 length equals 17 residues. J lost 0 bases, V lost 0 bases, and 3 bases had no gene match. Germline CDR1 reads SGHRS; CDR2 reads YFSETQ. The CDR3 nucleotides are TGCGCCAGCAGCTTGGGCCGGACTAGCGGGAGCACAGATACGCAGTATTTT. The encoded protein is CASSLGRTSGSTDTQYF.

The genes are TRBV4-1 and TRBJ2-3; D gene unclear. The germline V gene encodes CDR1 MGHRA and CDR2 YSYEKL. The CDR3 consists of 13 residues. V shed 2 bases and J shed 2 bases, with 5 bases lying between them. CDR3 in amino acids: CASSQQSTDTQYF. CDR3 bases: TGCGCCAGCAGCCAACAATCCACAGATACGCAGTATTTT.

The rearrangement uses TRBV6-1 and TRBJ2-7; possibly TRBD1 for D (5 bases). CDR1 and CDR2 (germline): MNHNS, SASEGT. Trimming pared 2 bases from V and 7 bases from J, leaving 15 bases between. This CDR3 comprises 14 residues. CDR3 amino acids: CASSEKIVGQEQYF. The CDR3 bases are TGTGCCAGCAGTGAAAAAATAGTTGGACAAGAGCAGTACTTC.

This clone turned up a few times. The chain carries TRBV27 and TRBJ1-2; D possibly corresponds to TRBD1 (5 bases). Germline-derived CDR1 and CDR2 are MNHEY and SMNVEV (reference sequence). The CDR3 contains 15 residues. With 5 bases removed from V and 5 bases from J, the gap between germline ends came to 18 bases. CDR3 loop: CASSPPLGGAYGYTF. The CDR3 DNA is TGTGCCAGCAGTCCACCACTAGGAGGGGCTTATGGCTACACCTTC.

The chain has TRBV19 and TRBJ1-1; D unresolved. The length of the CDR3 is 15 residues. Trimming pared 7 bases from V and 2 bases from J, leaving 17 bases between. The germline V gene encodes CDR1 LNHDA and CDR2 SQIVND (reference sequence). CDR3 in DNA: TGTGCCAGTAAAAAGCTAGCGACGCAAAACACTGAAGCTTTCTTT. Its translation: CASKKLATQNTEAFF.

The genes are TRBV5-1 and TRBJ1-1; 8 bases are a match to TRBD1. The CDR3 sequence is 14 residues long. V was clipped by 5 bases and J by 3 bases; unmatched bases: 6. Germline values: CDR1 SGHRS, CDR2 YFSETQ. The CDR3 loop is CASRERTGYTEAFF. CDR3 in DNA: TGCGCCAGCAGGGAACGGACAGGGTACACTGAAGCTTTCTTT.

This clone came up a few times. The chain combines TRBV5-4 with TRBJ2-1, with TRBD2 as a possible D gene (6 bases). The CDR3 is 16 amino acids. Trimming shortened V by 0 bases and J by 4 bases, and 14 bases separated the two germline ends. Germline lookup yields CDR1 SGHNT and CDR2 YYREEE (reference sequence). This chain's CDR3 is CASSLAGGTAYNEQFF. The CDR3 coding sequence is TGTGCCAGCAGCTTGGCAGGCGGGACTGCATACAATGAGCAGTTCTTC.

The chain recombines TRBV10-3 with TRBJ2-7; 9 nucleotides match TRBD1. The CDR3 has 14 amino acids. Germline V CDR1 and CDR2: ENHRY, SYGVKD. Trimming took 5 bases from V and 6 from J; bases not matched to a gene: 8. CDR3 bases: TGTGCCATCAGTCGAACGGGACAGGGAAGCGAGCAGTACTTC. Protein product: CAISRTGQGSEQYF.

The chain joins TRBV7-9 to TRBJ2-2; 9 nucleotides agree with TRBD2. V lost 5 bases, J lost 6 bases, and 10 bases stayed unmatched. The CDR3 is 16 residues long. Germline CDR1 reads SEHNR; CDR2 reads FQNEAQ (reference sequence). The CDR3 protein is CASSLPSGKGPGELFF. CDR3 sequence (DNA): TGTGCCAGCAGCCTACCTAGCGGGAAGGGTCCCGGGGAGCTGTTTTTT.

The rearrangement links TRBV5-4 to TRBJ2-4, with 8 bases aligning to TRBD1. Trimming cost V 4 bases and J 10 bases; bases outside gene matches: 7. CDR1 and CDR2 (germline): SGHNT, YYREEE (reference sequence). This CDR3 is 13 amino acids long. The CDR3 spells CASSGTGQRIQYF. CDR3 DNA: TGTGCCAGCAGCGGGACAGGCCAGCGTATTCAGTACTTC.

The V gene is TRBV30, the J gene TRBJ1-5; possibly TRBD1 for D (6 bases). V was pared by 1 base and J by 0 bases, with 10 bases between. Germline V gene sequence: CDR1 GTSNPN, CDR2 SVGIG (reference sequence). This CDR3 has 15 amino acids. The CDR3 reads CAWSGGGLSNQPQHF. The CDR3 nucleotides read TGTGCCTGGAGTGGGGGGGGCCTTAGCAATCAGCCCCAGCATTTT.

In this sample, this clone turned up once. The chain couples TRBV27 to TRBJ2-5; D may be TRBD1 (5 bases). The DNA end lines up better with TRBJ2-7; the J call may be wrong. This CDR3 is 16 amino acids long. The germline gives CDR1 MNHEY, CDR2 SMNVEV (reference sequence). CDR3 region: CASSLRGSKKGYEQYF. The CDR3 DNA sequence: TGTGCCAGCAGTTTAAGGGGTTCAAAGAAGGGCTACGAGCAGTACTTC.

This chain connects TRBV2 to TRBJ2-5, with 8 bases that match TRBD2. The J segment lost 5 bases and the V segment lost 9 bases, leaving 5 bases of the junction unmatched. The germline V gene encodes CDR1 SNHLY and CDR2 FYNNEI. The CDR3 is 12 residues long. The CDR3 nucleotides read TGTGCCAGAGCGGGAGTCGGGGAGACCCAGTACTTC. Amino acid sequence: CARAGVGETQYF.

J is TRBJ1-1 and V is TRBV19; 7 bases line up with TRBD1. Germline V CDR1 and CDR2: LNHDA, SQIVND (reference sequence). The junction had 5 bases not matched to a gene; V was cut back by 4 bases and J by 6 bases. This CDR3 is 13 amino acids long. The CDR3 DNA follows: TGTGCCAGTAGTAACAGGGGTTGGGCTGAAGCTTTCTTT. It specifies CASSNRGWAEAFF.

This clone has just a few counts. The chain joins TRBV28 to TRBJ2-6, with a weak D call TRBD1 (6 bases). V gave up 4 bases and J gave up 1 base, with 17 bases separating them. Germline CDR1 and CDR2: MDHEN and SYDVKM. The CDR3 runs 18 residues. DNA for the CDR3: TGTGCCAGCAGTTCTCCAACTACAGGGTTTTCTGGGGCCAACGTCCTGACTTTC. Translation gives CASSSPTTGFSGANVLTF.

The chain has TRBV7-6 and TRBJ2-2; 7 bases are shared with TRBD2. The CDR3 runs to 15 residues. The germline V gene has CDR1 SGHVS and CDR2 FNYEAQ. Germline trimming cut 3 bases from V and 4 bases from J; bases unmatched to any gene: 5. CDR3 nucleotides: TGTGCCAGCAGCTTGGCTAGCGGAATCACCGGGGAGCTGTTTTTT. This encodes CASSLASGITGELFF.

The gene calls are TRBV6-6 and TRBJ1-5, with D hard to call. Trimming took off 5 bases at V and 0 bases at J, with 11 bases between the two ends. CDR1 MNHNY and CDR2 SVGAGI come from the germline V gene (reference sequence). The CDR3 extends over 15 amino acids. The CDR3 is CASSPAAGSNQPQHF. The CDR3 bases are TGTGCCAGCAGTCCCGCCGCGGGTAGCAATCAGCCCCAGCATTTT.

This clone was detected once. The chain uses TRBV7-8 and TRBJ2-1; possibly TRBD1 for D (6 bases). Trimming removed 6 bases from V and 9 bases from J, with 15 bases in between. The CDR3 totals 13 residues. CDR1 and CDR2 (germline): SGHVS, FQNEAQ. The CDR3, as DNA: TGTGCCAGCAGTCACAGGGAATCTGGTGAGCAGTTCTTC. The encoded protein is CASSHRESGEQFF.